A single sample gave rise to the 20 T cell receptor beta chains below, sequenced in a study of identical twins. One entry per CDR3 protein, called by TCRdb with MiXCR from the 5' RACE reads. The sample has about 390,000 distinct CDR3 sequences, about 9% seen once. Material: naive T cells sorted from blood. The receptors come from a woman aged 50 to 60 in good health.

This clonotype was picked up a small number of times. The genes are TRBV20-1 and TRBJ2-3; a weak D match, TRBD1 (6 bases). V shed 6 bases and J shed 0 bases, with 16 bases lying between them. The germline V gene has CDR1 DFQATT and CDR2 SNEGSKA (reference sequence). This CDR3 region has 15 residues. This CDR3 reads CSANHPGQSTDTQYF. CDR3 DNA sequence: TGCAGTGCCAATCATCCGGGACAAAGCACAGATACGCAGTATTTT.

This clonotype has at least ten counts. The chain combines TRBV12-3 or TRBV12-4 with TRBJ2-5; D gene unclear. Trimming pared 4 bases from V and 5 bases from J, leaving 8 bases between. The CDR3 loop spans 12 amino acids. In nucleotides, the CDR3 is TGTGCCAGCAGTTCGTTTAGCGAGACCCAGTACTTC. Protein: CASSSFSETQYF.

In its sample, this clonotype was seen a few times. The chain combines TRBV2 with TRBJ1-2; D might be TRBD1 (5 bases). The germline gives CDR1 SNHLY, CDR2 FYNNEI. Trimming left V 4 bases short and J 8 bases short, with 20 bases between. The CDR3 sequence is 15 residues long. As DNA, the CDR3 is TGTGCCAGCAGTGGAGACGGGGTCGGGGCAACCGGCTACACCTTC. This gives the protein CASSGDGVGATGYTF.

The chain has TRBV24-1 and TRBJ2-3; no firm D call. The germline V and J ends were trimmed by 2 bases and 2 bases, with 13 bases remaining between them. The germline gives CDR1 KGHDR, CDR2 SFDVKD. The CDR3 spans 16 residues. CDR3 residues: CATSDSLSSYTDTQYF. CDR3 bases: TGTGCCACCAGTGATTCTCTTAGCAGCTACACAGATACGCAGTATTTT.

This clonotype was recorded at least ten times. This rearrangement joins TRBV29-1 to TRBJ1-2; D ambiguous. Looked up from germline, CDR1 is SQVTM and CDR2 is ANQGSEA. V gave up 2 bases and J gave up 7 bases, with 5 bases separating them. The length of the CDR3 is 10 residues. The CDR3 sequence is CSVESLGYTF. DNA for the CDR3: TGCAGCGTTGAATCGCTTGGCTACACCTTC.

This chain links TRBV11-2 with TRBJ2-5, with 7 bases matching TRBD1. Germline CDR1 SGHAT, CDR2 FQNNGV. This CDR3 is 14 amino acids long. After removal of 5 bases from V and 5 bases from J, the junction contained 8 bases not matched to a gene. The CDR3 loop is CASSLTRGHETQYF. For the CDR3, the DNA is TGTGCCAGCAGCCTAACGAGGGGGCACGAGACCCAGTACTTC.

The chain has TRBV7-8 and TRBJ2-5; 8 bases are shared with TRBD1. The CDR3 extends over 15 amino acids. Germline V lookup: CDR1 SGHVS, CDR2 FQNEAQ. Trimming removed 5 bases from V and 5 bases from J; junction bases left unmatched: 10. CDR3 residues: CASSPAGGAGETQYF. For the CDR3, the DNA is TGTGCCAGCAGCCCCGCAGGGGGCGCGGGGGAGACCCAGTACTTC.

This clonotype was recorded many times. In DNA form, the CDR3 reads TGCGCCAGCAGCCAAGTAACGGGAGGGCCCTACAATGAGCAGTTCTTC. It yields the protein CASSQVTGGPYNEQFF. The rearrangement links TRBV4-1 to TRBJ2-1; 8 nucleotides line up with TRBD2. Germline V gene data show CDR1 as MGHRA and CDR2 as YSYEKL. The CDR3 spans 16 residues. Unmatched junction bases numbered 4, after V lost 1 base and J lost 2 bases.

The table lists this clonotype with many counts. The V call is TRBV29-1, the J call TRBJ2-1, with 8 bases matching TRBD2. This CDR3 has 14 amino acids. Per the germline V gene, CDR1 is SQVTM and CDR2 is ANQGSEA. The V and J ends lost 6 bases and 8 bases, in that order; junction bases with no gene match: 12. DNA of the CDR3: TGCAGCGTCGAAAGGCGGGAGGAGGGCCATGAGCAGTTCTTC. Translated, it gives CSVERREEGHEQFF.

This clonotype has only a few counts. The chain couples TRBV28 to TRBJ2-1; D is ambiguous. The CDR3 is 11 amino acids. V was clipped by 5 bases and J by 10 bases, with 9 bases between them. Germline CDR1 reads MDHEN; CDR2 reads SYDVKM. CDR3 amino acids: CASSPEGEQFF. The CDR3 DNA sequence: TGTGCCAGCAGTCCGGAAGGAGAGCAGTTCTTC.

This clonotype occurred a few times. J is TRBJ1-1 and V is TRBV11-3; D is uncertain. The CDR3 spans 12 residues. Per germline, CDR1 SGHNT and CDR2 YENEEA. Trimming stripped 5 bases from V and 5 bases from J, with 9 bases between. CDR3: CASSPSWTEAFF. CDR3 bases: TGTGCCAGCAGCCCTTCTTGGACTGAAGCTTTCTTT.

This clonotype was counted many times. CDR3 in DNA: TGTGCCACCAGTGACACGACAGGGGGCTCGAATACGCAGTATTTT. Translation gives CATSDTTGGSNTQYF. The rearrangement uses TRBV24-1 and TRBJ2-3; 10 nucleotides match TRBD1. V gave up 4 bases and J gave up 7 bases; unmatched junction bases: 7. CDR3 length: 15 amino acids. CDR1 is KGHDR and CDR2 is SFDVKD in the germline V gene.

In this sample, this clonotype turned up a few times. The V gene is TRBV10-2, the J gene TRBJ2-5, with no clear D. Trimming left V 1 base short and J 5 bases short, with 11 bases between. Per the germline V gene, CDR1 is WSHSY and CDR2 is SAAADI. CDR3 length equals 14 residues. Written as DNA, the CDR3 is TGCGCCAGCAGTGAGTTCATCCGGCGGGAGACCCAGTACTTC. Its protein is CASSEFIRRETQYF.

Ten or more counts support this clonotype. The chain has TRBV10-3 and TRBJ2-7; 8 positions agree with TRBD2. V lost 10 bases, J lost 3 bases, and 8 bases stayed unmatched. Germline V CDR1 and CDR2: ENHRY, SYGVKD. This CDR3 region has 13 residues. CDR3 sequence reads: CATKTSGNYEQYF. CDR3 sequence (DNA): TGTGCCACGAAAACTAGCGGAAACTACGAGCAGTACTTC.

The V gene is TRBV12-5, the J gene TRBJ2-7, with 7 bases lining up with TRBD2. Germline trimming cut 4 bases from V and 3 bases from J; bases unmatched to any gene: 9. Per the germline V gene, CDR1 is LGHNT and CDR2 is FRNRAP. The CDR3 extends over 15 amino acids. The CDR3 DNA sequence: TGTGCTAGTGGTTCCCCCGGGGCGGGGGACTACGAGCAGTACGTC. Encoded protein: CASGSPGAGDYEQYV.

This clonotype was counted only a few times. The rearrangement uses TRBV2 and TRBJ2-5; maybe TRBD2 (6 bases). The CDR3 length is 14 residues. Looked up from germline, CDR1 is SNHLY and CDR2 is FYNNEI. Trimming removed 7 bases from V and 1 base from J, with 13 bases in between. For the CDR3, the DNA is TGTGCCAGCAACCTCCGGACTACCCAAGAGACCCAGTACTTC. This encodes CASNLRTTQETQYF.

The J gene is TRBJ2-5, the V gene TRBV5-1; 9 bases fit TRBD1. Germline V gene sequence: CDR1 SGHRS, CDR2 YFSETQ. The V gene end was trimmed by 4 bases and the J gene end by 5 bases; junction bases not matched to a gene: 9. The CDR3 consists of 15 residues. This chain's CDR3 is CASSPITGGDETQYF. As DNA, the CDR3 is TGCGCCAGCAGCCCCATAACAGGGGGCGATGAGACCCAGTACTTC.

This clonotype was counted a few times. The rearrangement links TRBV7-9 to TRBJ1-2; D not certain. CDR3 length: 14 residues. Per germline, CDR1 SEHNR and CDR2 FQNEAQ (reference sequence). The V end lost 4 bases, the J end lost 2 bases, and 11 bases lay between the germline ends. CDR3 region: CASSYDGANYGYTF. The CDR3 nucleotides read TGTGCCAGCAGCTACGACGGTGCGAACTATGGCTACACCTTC.

At least ten counts were recorded for this clonotype. CDR3 DNA: TGCAGTGCTCCAGAGGGCGCTGGAAACACCATATATTTT. Translating gives CSAPEGAGNTIYF. The chain has TRBV20-1 and TRBJ1-3, with D unresolved. Germline CDR1 and CDR2: DFQATT and SNEGSKA (reference sequence). This CDR3 has 13 residues. With 5 bases removed from V and 2 bases from J, the gap between germline ends came to 10 bases.

There are a few counts of this clonotype. This chain joins TRBV5-4 and TRBJ1-2, with D perhaps TRBD1 (6 bases). This CDR3 is 16 amino acids long. V lost 5 bases to trimming and J lost 4 bases, with 21 bases between them. Germline CDR1 and CDR2: SGHNT and YYREEE (reference sequence). In DNA form, the CDR3 reads TGTGCCAGCAGAGCACGGGGGGGCAGGGATGTCTATGGCTACACCTTC. Its translation: CASRARGGRDVYGYTF.